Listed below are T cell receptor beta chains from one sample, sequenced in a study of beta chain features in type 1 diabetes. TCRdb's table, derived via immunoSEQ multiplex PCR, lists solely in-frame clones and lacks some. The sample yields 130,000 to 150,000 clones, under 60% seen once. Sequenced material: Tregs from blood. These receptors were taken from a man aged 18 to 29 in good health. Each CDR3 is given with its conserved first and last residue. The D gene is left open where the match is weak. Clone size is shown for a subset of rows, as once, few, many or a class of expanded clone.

CDR3aa: CASSDYTDTQYF
CDR3nt: TGTGCCAGCAGTGACTACACAGATACGCAGTATTTT
j_gene: TRBJ2-3
len: 12
d_gene: NA
v_gene: TRBV6-1
abundance: NA

CDR3aa: CASSKDRGYEQYF
CDR3nt: TGTGCCAGCAGCAAGGACAGGGGCTACGAGCAGTACTTC
j_gene: TRBJ2-7
len: 13
d_gene: TRBD1
v_gene: TRBV7-2
abundance: NA

CDR3aa: CASSLSGLAGGLWYF
CDR3nt: TGTGCCAGCAGTTTATCGGGACTAGCGGGAGGACTATGGTACTTC
j_gene: TRBJ2-7
len: 15
d_gene: TRBD2
v_gene: TRBV28
abundance: NA

CDR3aa: CASGWVRAYGYTF
CDR3nt: TGTGCCAGCGGGTGGGTCAGGGCCTATGGCTACACCTTC
j_gene: TRBJ1-2
len: 13
d_gene: NA
v_gene: TRBV28
abundance: few

CDR3aa: CASSWTGGTGELFF
CDR3nt: TGTGCCAGCAGTTGGACAGGGGGCACCGGGGAGCTGTTTTTT
j_gene: TRBJ2-2
len: 14
d_gene: TRBD1
v_gene: TRBV6-1
abundance: NA

CDR3aa: CASSLFSLRGTYTDTQYF
CDR3nt: TGCGCCAGCAGCTTGTTTTCACTCCGAGGTACCTACACAGATACGCAGTATTTT
j_gene: TRBJ2-3
len: 18
d_gene: NA
v_gene: TRBV5-1
abundance: NA

CDR3aa: CASSQDFGWGGNEQFF
CDR3nt: TGCGCCAGCAGCCAAGATTTTGGGTGGGGGGGGAATGAGCAGTTCTTC
j_gene: TRBJ2-1
len: 16
d_gene: TRBD2
v_gene: TRBV4-1
abundance: NA

CDR3aa: CASSLNSYNEQFF
CDR3nt: TGTGCCAGCAGCTTAAATAGTTACAATGAGCAGTTCTTC
j_gene: TRBJ2-1
len: 13
d_gene: NA
v_gene: TRBV7-9
abundance: few

CDR3aa: CASSFRTGDRVTYEQYF
CDR3nt: TGTGCCAGCAGCTTCCGGACTGGGGACAGGGTTACCTACGAGCAGTACTTC
j_gene: TRBJ2-7
len: 17
d_gene: TRBD1
v_gene: TRBV7-2
abundance: NA

CDR3aa: CASSRTPRGFTDTQYF
CDR3nt: TGTGCCAGCAGCCGAACCCCGAGAGGGTTCACAGATACGCAGTATTTT
j_gene: TRBJ2-3
len: 16
d_gene: NA
v_gene: TRBV7-9
abundance: NA

CDR3aa: CATSRDLAGGLVEQFF
CDR3nt: TGTGCCACCAGCAGAGATTTAGCGGGAGGATTGGTTGAGCAGTTCTTC
j_gene: TRBJ2-1
len: 16
d_gene: TRBD2
v_gene: TRBV15
abundance: few

CDR3aa: CASSFGTGGNDEQYF
CDR3nt: TGTGCCAGCAGTTTCGGGACAGGGGGAAACGACGAGCAGTACTTC
j_gene: TRBJ2-7
len: 15
d_gene: TRBD1
v_gene: TRBV6-6
abundance: few

CDR3aa: CASSLIRVSGTSYEQYF
CDR3nt: TGTGCCAGCAGCTTAATTCGCGTTAGCGGGACGTCCTACGAGCAGTACTTC
j_gene: TRBJ2-7
len: 17
d_gene: TRBD2
v_gene: TRBV7-8
abundance: NA

CDR3aa: CASSRRLEGPGELFF
CDR3nt: TGTGCCAGCAGCCGACGGTTGGAGGGACCCGGGGAGCTGTTTTTT
j_gene: TRBJ2-2
len: 15
d_gene: NA
v_gene: TRBV14
abundance: NA

CDR3aa: CAISGTAIYGYTF
CDR3nt: TGTGCCATCAGTGGGACAGCTATCTATGGCTACACCTTC
j_gene: TRBJ1-2
len: 13
d_gene: NA
v_gene: TRBV10-3
abundance: NA

CDR3aa: CASSQTGIEKLFF
CDR3nt: TGTGCCAGTTCCCAGACAGGGATTGAAAAACTGTTTTTT
j_gene: TRBJ1-4
len: 13
d_gene: TRBD1
v_gene: TRBV19
abundance: NA

CDR3aa: CASSSYIQGDTQYF
CDR3nt: TGTGCCAGCAGCTCGTATATACAGGGAGATACGCAGTATTTT
j_gene: TRBJ2-3
len: 14
d_gene: NA
v_gene: TRBV11-2
abundance: NA

CDR3aa: CASSPPTDYEQYF
CDR3nt: TGTGCCAGCTCACCACCGACAGATTACGAGCAGTACTTC
j_gene: TRBJ2-7
len: 13
d_gene: NA
v_gene: TRBV18
abundance: NA

CDR3aa: CASSLAGTDTQYF
CDR3nt: TGTGCCAGCAGCTTAGCAGGCACAGATACGCAGTATTTT
j_gene: TRBJ2-3
len: 13
d_gene: NA
v_gene: TRBV11-2
abundance: NA

CDR3aa: CSVGVTAWGETQYF
CDR3nt: TGCAGCGTTGGTGTGACAGCCTGGGGAGAGACCCAGTACTTC
j_gene: TRBJ2-5
len: 14
d_gene: NA
v_gene: TRBV29-1
abundance: once

CDR3aa: CASSPGQGNVGELFF
CDR3nt: TGTGCCAGCAGCCCGGGACAGGGTAACGTCGGGGAGCTGTTTTTT
j_gene: TRBJ2-2
len: 15
d_gene: TRBD1
v_gene: TRBV11-3
abundance: few

CDR3aa: CASSSLGPRAGTSLETQYF
CDR3nt: TGTGCCAGCAGCTCATTGGGGCCTCGAGCAGGGACTAGCTTGGAGACCCAGTACTTC
j_gene: TRBJ2-5
len: 19
d_gene: TRBD2
v_gene: TRBV28
abundance: few

CDR3aa: CASSLDLQEKLFF
CDR3nt: TGTGCCAGCAGCTTAGACCTTCAGGAAAAACTGTTTTTT
j_gene: TRBJ1-4
len: 13
d_gene: NA
v_gene: TRBV7-8
abundance: few

CDR3aa: CSALVPGNHEQYF
CDR3nt: TGCAGCGCCCTCGTACCGGGGAATCACGAGCAGTACTTC
j_gene: TRBJ2-7
len: 13
d_gene: NA
v_gene: TRBV29-1
abundance: NA

CDR3aa: CASSSGTKIQPQHF
CDR3nt: TGTGCCAGCAGCTCTGGGACAAAGATCCAGCCCCAGCATTTT
j_gene: TRBJ1-5
len: 14
d_gene: NA
v_gene: TRBV5-6
abundance: NA

CDR3aa: CASSTLTGINYGYTF
CDR3nt: TGTGCCAGCAGTACCTTGACAGGGATCAACTATGGCTACACCTTC
j_gene: TRBJ1-2
len: 15
d_gene: TRBD1
v_gene: TRBV6-1
abundance: NA

CDR3aa: CSALAGGLSTQYF
CDR3nt: TGCAGCGCCCTAGCGGGAGGTCTAAGTACGCAGTATTTT
j_gene: TRBJ2-3
len: 13
d_gene: TRBD2
v_gene: TRBV29-1
abundance: few

CDR3aa: CSVTGVGFGYEQYF
CDR3nt: TGCAGCGTGACAGGGGTTGGTTTCGGCTACGAGCAGTACTTC
j_gene: TRBJ2-7
len: 14
d_gene: TRBD1
v_gene: TRBV29-1
abundance: few

CDR3aa: CASSYMGGTDTQYF
CDR3nt: TGTGCCAGCAGTTATATGGGGGGTACAGATACGCAGTATTTT
j_gene: TRBJ2-3
len: 14
d_gene: NA
v_gene: TRBV6-5
abundance: NA

CDR3aa: CASSGTNLQYF
CDR3nt: TGTGCCAGTAGTGGAACTAACCTACAGTACTTC
j_gene: TRBJ2-7
len: 11
d_gene: NA
v_gene: TRBV19
abundance: NA

CDR3aa: CASTPEYSSTDTQYF
CDR3nt: TGTGCCAGCACCCCTGAGTACAGTTCCACAGATACGCAGTATTTT
j_gene: TRBJ2-3
len: 15
d_gene: NA
v_gene: TRBV28
abundance: NA

CDR3aa: CAWRGGTGINNEQFF
CDR3nt: TGTGCCTGGAGGGGAGGGACAGGGATTAACAATGAGCAGTTCTTC
j_gene: TRBJ2-1
len: 15
d_gene: TRBD1
v_gene: TRBV30
abundance: NA

CDR3aa: CGSSFGNSPLHF
CDR3nt: TGTGGGAGTTCGTTTGGTAATTCACCCCTCCACTTT
j_gene: TRBJ1-6
len: 12
d_gene: NA
v_gene: TRBV6-1
abundance: few

CDR3aa: CASSQEPRVGEQYF
CDR3nt: TGCGCCAGCAGCCAAGAACCGAGGGTCGGCGAGCAGTACTTC
j_gene: TRBJ2-7
len: 14
d_gene: NA
v_gene: TRBV4-1
abundance: NA

CDR3aa: CASSVPGTDTQYF
CDR3nt: TGTGCCAGCAGCGTACCAGGGACAGATACGCAGTATTTT
j_gene: TRBJ2-3
len: 13
d_gene: NA
v_gene: TRBV11-1
abundance: few

CDR3aa: CASAGSGETQYF
CDR3nt: TGTGCCAGCGCCGGGTCGGGAGAGACCCAGTACTTC
j_gene: TRBJ2-5
len: 12
d_gene: NA
v_gene: TRBV11-2
abundance: few

CDR3aa: CASLQAGANVLTF
CDR3nt: TGTGCCAGCCTCCAGGCTGGGGCCAACGTCCTGACTTTC
j_gene: TRBJ2-6
len: 13
d_gene: NA
v_gene: TRBV4-2
abundance: NA

CDR3aa: CASRQDGSYTGELFF
CDR3nt: TGTGCCAGCAGACAAGACGGGTCCTACACCGGGGAGCTGTTTTTT
j_gene: TRBJ2-2
len: 15
d_gene: NA
v_gene: TRBV2
abundance: NA

CDR3aa: CASSLYYGYTF
CDR3nt: TGTGCCAGCTCACTATACTATGGCTACACCTTC
j_gene: TRBJ1-2
len: 11
d_gene: NA
v_gene: TRBV18
abundance: few

CDR3aa: CASSARGQATSYEQYF
CDR3nt: TGTGCCAGCAGCGCGCGGGGACAGGCGACCTCCTACGAGCAGTACTTC
j_gene: TRBJ2-7
len: 16
d_gene: TRBD1
v_gene: TRBV9
abundance: once

CDR3aa: CASSLGPGQGGNQPQHF
CDR3nt: TGTGCCAGCAGCTTAGGACCGGGACAGGGAGGGAATCAGCCCCAGCATTTT
j_gene: TRBJ1-5
len: 17
d_gene: TRBD1
v_gene: TRBV7-6
abundance: NA

CDR3aa: CASSITGGEKTQYF
CDR3nt: TGTGCCAGTAGTATCACAGGGGGAGAGAAGACCCAGTACTTC
j_gene: TRBJ2-5
len: 14
d_gene: TRBD1
v_gene: TRBV19
abundance: few

CDR3aa: CASSSQLANTEAFF
CDR3nt: TGTGCCAGCAGCTCCCAACTAGCGAACACTGAAGCTTTCTTT
j_gene: TRBJ1-1
len: 14
d_gene: NA
v_gene: TRBV7-2
abundance: once

CDR3aa: CASSLQGARGYTF
CDR3nt: TGTGCCAGCAGCTTGCAGGGGGCGAGGGGCTACACCTTC
j_gene: TRBJ1-2
len: 13
d_gene: TRBD1
v_gene: TRBV5-4
abundance: NA

CDR3aa: CATSKKSGGSTDTQYF
CDR3nt: TGTGCCACCAGCAAAAAGAGCGGGGGGAGCACAGATACGCAGTATTTT
j_gene: TRBJ2-3
len: 16
d_gene: TRBD2
v_gene: TRBV15
abundance: NA

CDR3aa: CASSRGQGRTYEQYF
CDR3nt: TGCGCCAGCAGCCGAGGACAGGGGCGTACCTACGAGCAGTACTTC
j_gene: TRBJ2-7
len: 15
d_gene: TRBD1
v_gene: TRBV4-3
abundance: NA

CDR3aa: CASSQGANYGYTF
CDR3nt: TGTGCCAGCAGCCAGGGCGCTAACTATGGCTACACCTTC
j_gene: TRBJ1-2
len: 13
d_gene: NA
v_gene: TRBV9
abundance: NA

CDR3aa: CASSQVRGYEQYF
CDR3nt: TGCGCCAGCAGCCAAGTTCGCGGATACGAGCAGTACTTC
j_gene: TRBJ2-7
len: 13
d_gene: NA
v_gene: TRBV4-3
abundance: NA

CDR3aa: CASSSFLTSGMLDTQYF
CDR3nt: TGTGCCAGTAGTTCCTTCCTGACTAGCGGGATGTTAGATACGCAGTATTTT
j_gene: TRBJ2-3
len: 17
d_gene: TRBD2
v_gene: TRBV19
abundance: NA